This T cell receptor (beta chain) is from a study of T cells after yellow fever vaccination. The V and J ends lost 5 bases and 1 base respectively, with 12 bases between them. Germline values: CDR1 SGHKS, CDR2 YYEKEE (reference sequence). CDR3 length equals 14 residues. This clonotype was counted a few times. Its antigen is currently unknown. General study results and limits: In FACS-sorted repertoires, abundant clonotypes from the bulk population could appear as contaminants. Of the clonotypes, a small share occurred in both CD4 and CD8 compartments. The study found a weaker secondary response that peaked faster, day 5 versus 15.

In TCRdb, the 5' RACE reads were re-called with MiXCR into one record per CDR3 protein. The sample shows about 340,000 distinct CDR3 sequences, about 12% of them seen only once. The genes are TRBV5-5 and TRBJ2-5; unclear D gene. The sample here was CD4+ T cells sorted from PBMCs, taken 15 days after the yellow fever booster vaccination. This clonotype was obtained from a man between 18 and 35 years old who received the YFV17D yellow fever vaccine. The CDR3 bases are TGTGCCAGCAGACCCGAAGAAGGCCAAGAGACCCAGTACTTC. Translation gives CASRPEEGQETQYF.